Listed here are 25 T cell receptor beta chains from one sample, sequenced in a study of blood T cell repertoires in COVID-19. Clones were read by immunoSEQ multiplex PCR, and TCRdb kept only the in-frame ones, dropping some. The sample lists fewer than 400,000 clones; around nine tenths were seen once. Sequencing input: PBMCs or T cells enriched from blood (not recorded which). Every receptor here comes from a woman aged 25 to 39 who had recovered from COVID-19.

V gene TRBV12-3 or TRBV12-4 combines with J gene TRBJ2-7; D may be TRBD1 (5 bases). Trimming removed 2 bases from V and 10 bases from J, with 12 bases in between. This CDR3 contains 12 residues. The CDR3 region has the DNA TGTGCCAGCAGTTTAACTGTAAGGGGCCAGTACTTC. Amino acids: CASSLTVRGQYF.

The chain couples TRBV6-6 to TRBJ2-1; D perhaps matches TRBD2 (5 bases). CDR1 is MNHNY and CDR2 is SVGAGI in the germline V gene (reference sequence). The CDR3 length is 13 residues. V dropped 7 bases and J dropped 4 bases, with 11 bases sitting between them. DNA of the CDR3: TGTGCCAGCACATGGGAGTCGTACAATGAGCAGTTCTTC. Translating it yields CASTWESYNEQFF.

The V gene is TRBV13, the J gene TRBJ1-4, with D possibly TRBD1 on 6 matching bases. The germline gives CDR1 PRHDT, CDR2 FYEKMQ (reference sequence). The CDR3 has 17 residues. The V and J ends lost 5 bases and 8 bases respectively, with 24 bases between them. CDR3 coding DNA: TGTGCCAGCAGCCAAGCACAAATGGCCAGGGGTAAAGAAAAACTGTTTTTT. It is translated as CASSQAQMARGKEKLFF.

The chain carries TRBV10-1 and TRBJ2-3; TRBD1 might be the D (6 bases). The CDR3 runs 14 residues. CDR1 and CDR2 (germline): WNHNN, SYGVQD (reference sequence). The ends were cut back, 5 bases at V and 4 bases at J, with 13 bases in the middle. The chain's CDR3 is CASSRDKGPDTQYF. CDR3 DNA sequence: TGCGCCAGCAGTAGGGACAAAGGTCCAGATACGCAGTATTTT.

The chain recombines TRBV14 with TRBJ2-4, with D tentatively TRBD2 (5 bases). Germline values: CDR1 SGHDN, CDR2 FVKESK. This CDR3 region has 15 residues. V was pared by 1 base and J by 0 bases, with 7 bases between. The CDR3 bases are TGTGCCAGCAGCCAAGGAGGACTAGCCAAAAACATTCAGTACTTC. This gives the protein CASSQGGLAKNIQYF.

J is TRBJ1-5 and V is TRBV7-2; 7 bases align to TRBD1. The CDR3 has 15 residues. The germline V gene has CDR1 SGHTA and CDR2 FQGNSA. Trimming took 5 bases from V and 1 from J; bases not matched to a gene: 5. The CDR3 here is CASSRGTESNQPQHF. In DNA form, the CDR3 reads TGTGCCAGCAGCCGTGGGACAGAAAGCAATCAGCCCCAGCATTTT.

The rearrangement links TRBV3-1 (or the pseudogene TRBV3-2) to TRBJ1-2; TRBD1 matches at 12 bases. Germline lookup yields CDR1 LGHDT and CDR2 YNNKEL (reference sequence). With V trimmed by 10 bases and J by 8 bases, 14 bases remained unmatched. This CDR3 spans 15 amino acids. The CDR3: CATRPPGTGGAGYTF. The CDR3 DNA sequence: TGTGCCACCAGACCTCCCGGGACAGGGGGCGCGGGCTACACCTTC.

This rearrangement joins TRBV11-2 to TRBJ1-2; D perhaps matches TRBD1 (6 bases). Trimming pared 5 bases from V and 5 bases from J, leaving 12 bases between. The V gene's germline CDR1 is SGHAT and CDR2 FQNNGV. CDR3 length: 13 amino acids. The DNA for the CDR3 is TGTGCCAGCAGCCCCGGGACACATTATGGCTACACCTTC. This codes for CASSPGTHYGYTF.

The rearrangement links TRBV24-1 to TRBJ2-5; D remains ambiguous. V was trimmed by 1 base and J by 5 bases, leaving 7 bases between them. CDR3 length: 13 amino acids. Germline values: CDR1 KGHDR, CDR2 SFDVKD. CDR3 bases: TGTGCCACCAGTGATTTTCCCGGGGAGACCCAGTACTTC. Its protein is CATSDFPGETQYF.

The chain has TRBV11-2 and TRBJ2-5; perhaps TRBD1 as D (6 bases). V was shortened by 3 bases and J by 0 bases, with 11 bases between the two germline ends. This CDR3 has 15 amino acids. Germline-derived CDR1 and CDR2 are SGHAT and FQNNGV. This chain's CDR3 is CASSLDSQNQETQYF. In DNA form, the CDR3 reads TGTGCCAGCAGCTTGGACAGCCAAAACCAAGAGACCCAGTACTTC.

The chain links TRBV19 to TRBJ1-2; TRBD1 is a possible D gene (6 bases). From germline, CDR1 is LNHDA and CDR2 SQIVND (reference sequence). The ends were cut back, 3 bases at V and 3 bases at J, with 11 bases in the middle. This CDR3 comprises 14 residues. CDR3 in amino acids: CASSIDGGHYGYTF. For the CDR3, the DNA is TGTGCCAGTAGTATTGACGGGGGGCACTATGGCTACACCTTC.

The J gene is TRBJ2-2, the V gene TRBV11-2; no clear D. V lost 3 bases and J lost 6, with 14 bases in between. CDR1 and CDR2 (germline): SGHAT, FQNNGV. The CDR3 totals 15 residues. The CDR3 DNA reads as TGTGCCAGCAGCTTGCCGAGCCCACTCGCCGGGGAGCTGTTTTTT. This sequence encodes CASSLPSPLAGELFF.

The chain joins TRBV4-2 to TRBJ2-3, with TRBD1 as a possible D gene (6 bases). Trimming removed 4 bases at V and 5 bases at J, with 19 bases between. CDR1 is LGHNA, CDR2 YNFKEQ, per germline. The CDR3 loop spans 16 amino acids. CDR3 residues: CASSPIRGGAGDTQYF. CDR3 sequence (DNA): TGTGCCAGCAGCCCGATTCGTGGGGGCGCAGGAGATACGCAGTATTTT.

The rearrangement joins TRBV9 to TRBJ1-4; maybe TRBD1 (6 bases). The germline gives CDR1 SGDLS, CDR2 YYNGEE. Trimming shortened V by 3 bases and J by 8 bases, and 20 bases separated the two germline ends. CDR3 length: 16 residues. CDR3 DNA sequence: TGTGCCAGCAGCGCCGACTCTGGGACAATCGGAGAAAAACTGTTTTTT. Its translation: CASSADSGTIGEKLFF. Full variable domain (missing parts from reference TRBV9 and TRBJ1-4): DSGVTQTPKHLITATGQRVTLRCSPRSGDLSVYWYQQSLDQGLQFLIQYYNGEERAKGNILERFSAQQFPDLHSELNLSSLELGDSALYFCASSADSGTIGEKLFFGSGTQLSVL.

Turning to this clone: This sample includes further DNA sequences coding for the same CDR3. This rearrangement joins TRBV5-1 to TRBJ2-1; possibly TRBD2 for D (5 bases). Germline values: CDR1 SGHRS, CDR2 YFSETQ. The germline V and J ends were trimmed by 4 bases and 0 bases, with 5 bases remaining between them. The CDR3 extends over 13 amino acids. For the CDR3, the DNA is TGCGCCAGCAGCCGGGACTCCTACAATGAGCAGTTCTTC. This codes for CASSRDSYNEQFF.

V gene TRBV19 combines with J gene TRBJ1-4, with TRBD1 matching over 7 bases. V dropped 7 bases and J dropped 7; count of bases not matched to a gene: 6. In germline, CDR1 is LNHDA, CDR2 SQIVND (reference sequence). This CDR3 region has 13 residues. The CDR3: CASKDRPGEKLFF. The CDR3 region has the DNA TGTGCCAGTAAGGACAGGCCCGGTGAAAAACTGTTTTTT.

This clone was seen just once. The chain has TRBV6-4 and TRBJ2-7; the D gene is possibly TRBD2 (5 bases). The CDR3 extends over 14 amino acids. Trimming cost V 5 bases and J 2 bases, with 13 bases left between them. The germline V gene has CDR1 MRHNA and CDR2 SNTAGT. The chain's CDR3 is CASSPQRATYEQYF. The CDR3 nucleotides read TGTGCCAGCAGTCCGCAGAGGGCTACCTACGAGCAGTACTTC.

The V gene is TRBV6-1, the J gene TRBJ1-6, with D perhaps TRBD1 (6 bases). Germline V gives CDR1 MNHNS, CDR2 SASEGT. The CDR3 contains 15 residues. Trimming stripped 1 base from V and 9 bases from J, with 13 bases between. The CDR3 sequence: CASSEGQDFGSPLHF. The CDR3 DNA follows: TGTGCCAGCAGTGAAGGACAGGATTTCGGTTCACCCCTCCACTTT.

The chain has TRBV12-3 or TRBV12-4 and TRBJ1-2; 8 nucleotides match TRBD1. The CDR3 sequence is 13 residues long. V lost 6 bases to trimming and J lost 6 bases; unmatched junction nucleotides: 6. CDR3 nucleotides: TGTGCCAGCAGGACAGGGGACCGTAATGGCTACACCTTC. This encodes CASRTGDRNGYTF.

The chain uses TRBV30 and TRBJ1-5, with 7 nucleotides matching TRBD1. The CDR3 consists of 14 residues. Trimming removed 2 bases from V and 4 bases from J; junction bases left unmatched: 5. Germline values: CDR1 GTSNPN, CDR2 SVGIG (reference sequence). As DNA, the CDR3 is TGTGCCTGGAGTAAGGGACAGATAAATCAGCCCCAGCATTTT. Its protein is CAWSKGQINQPQHF.

The rearrangement uses TRBV28 and TRBJ2-7; TRBD1 matches 7 bases. This CDR3 spans 13 amino acids. Germline V gene data show CDR1 as MDHEN and CDR2 as SYDVKM. After removal of 11 bases from V and 5 bases from J, the junction contained 12 bases not matched to a gene. The CDR3 protein is CAARSGGKNEQYF. CDR3 in DNA: TGTGCCGCCCGATCAGGGGGAAAAAACGAGCAGTACTTC.

The chain carries TRBV30 and TRBJ2-3; 9 nucleotides align to TRBD2. From germline, CDR1 is GTSNPN and CDR2 SVGIG (reference sequence). This CDR3 comprises 15 residues. The J segment lost 4 bases and the V segment lost 5 bases, leaving 10 bases of the junction unmatched. The CDR3 sequence: CAWFRGREYPDTQYF. DNA of the CDR3: TGTGCCTGGTTTCGCGGGAGGGAATACCCAGATACGCAGTATTTT.

This clone was recorded once. V is TRBV4-1 and J is TRBJ1-4, with a tentative D call TRBD1 (5 bases). Germline V gene data show CDR1 as MGHRA and CDR2 as YSYEKL. Deletions cut 0 bases from V and 7 bases from J, with 12 bases between. The CDR3 loop spans 15 amino acids. CDR3 loop: CASSQDPAGFEKLFF. As DNA, the CDR3 is TGCGCCAGCAGCCAAGATCCGGCAGGGTTTGAAAAACTGTTTTTT.

In its sample, this clone was seen a few times. V usage is TRBV30 and J usage is TRBJ1-2, with TRBD1 matching over 7 bases. The CDR3 has 13 amino acids. V lost 0 bases and J lost 6; bases outside the gene matches: 4. Germline loops: CDR1 GTSNPN, CDR2 SVGIG (reference sequence). The CDR3 here is CAWSVSQGHGYTF. Written as DNA, the CDR3 is TGTGCCTGGAGTGTATCACAGGGGCATGGCTACACCTTC. Full variable domain (remainder filled in from reference TRBV30 and TRBJ1-2): SQTIHQWPATLVQPVGSPLSLECTVEGTSNPNLYWYRQAAGRGLQLLFYSVGIGQISSEVPQNLSASRPQDRQFILSSKKLLLSDSGFYLCAWSVSQGHGYTFGSGTRLTVV.

V usage is TRBV19 and J usage is TRBJ1-5, with TRBD1 identical over 7 bases. The CDR3 is 16 residues long. Unmatched junction bases numbered 12, after V lost 3 bases and J lost 7 bases. The V gene's germline CDR1 is LNHDA and CDR2 SQIVND (reference sequence). The CDR3 coding sequence is TGTGCCAGTAGTATCGACAGGGTCGGGTTTCTACAGCCCCAGCATTTT. This gives the protein CASSIDRVGFLQPQHF.